Shown below are 6 T cell receptor beta chains from a single sample sequenced in a study of blood T cell repertoires in COVID-19. Only in-frame clones appear in the TCRdb table, and some are missing; sequencing was by immunoSEQ multiplex PCR. The sample yields more than 300,000 clones, about 87% seen once. The sequenced sample consisted of PBMCs or T cells enriched from blood (not recorded which). The receptors stem from a man in his forties in a cohort exposed to, infected with or recovered from COVID-19 (not recorded which).

The chain recombines TRBV29-1 with TRBJ2-1, with 12 bases fitting TRBD1. The CDR3 is 15 amino acids. V trimming: 6 bases; J trimming: 7 bases; junction bases outside the gene matches: 10. Germline loops: CDR1 SQVTM, CDR2 ANQGSEA. CDR3 DNA sequence: TGCAGCGTGGATACCGGGACAGGGGGCAAGAATGAGCAGTTCTTC. This gives the protein CSVDTGTGGKNEQFF.

V and J are TRBV19 and TRBJ2-3, with 9 bases fitting TRBD2. Germline CDR1 LNHDA, CDR2 SQIVND (reference sequence). The ends lost 8 bases at V and 3 bases at J; junction bases unmatched: 9. This CDR3 contains 15 residues. CDR3 coding DNA: TGTGCCAGTGCCCCCGGACTAGCGATAACAGATACGCAGTATTTT. It codes for CASAPGLAITDTQYF. Using reference TRBV19 and TRBJ2-3 for the parts outside the CDR3, the full variable domain is DGGITQSPKYLFRKEGQNVTLSCEQNLNHDAMYWYRQDPGQGLRLIYYSQIVNDFQKGDIAEGYSVSREKKESFPLTVTSAQKNPTAFYLCASAPGLAITDTQYFGPGTRLTVL.

This chain joins TRBV10-1 and TRBJ2-5; 10 nucleotides line up with TRBD2. Germline V CDR1 and CDR2: WNHNN, SYGVQD (reference sequence). This CDR3 has 16 residues. The V and J ends lost 5 bases and 1 base, in that order; junction bases with no gene match: 7. The CDR3 spells CASSSPGLAVQETQYF. The CDR3 DNA sequence: TGCGCCAGCAGTAGCCCCGGACTAGCGGTCCAAGAGACCCAGTACTTC.

The chain couples TRBV7-2 to TRBJ1-5; 9 nucleotides align to TRBD1. This CDR3 has 15 amino acids. V was pared by 5 bases and J by 6 bases, with 8 bases of the junction left unmatched. Germline-derived CDR1 and CDR2 are SGHTA and FQGNSA. The CDR3 DNA sequence: TGTGCCAGCAGCCCGGGACAGGGAGGAACTCAGCCCCAGCATTTT. This codes for CASSPGQGGTQPQHF.

The chain links TRBV18 to TRBJ2-1, with TRBD1 as a possible D gene (5 bases). This CDR3 has 13 amino acids. Germline CDR1 KGHSH, CDR2 LQKENI. V lost 0 bases, J lost 5 bases, and 5 bases lay in between. The CDR3 here is CASSPPGDNEQFF. Here the CDR3 DNA reads TGTGCCAGCTCACCACCAGGGGACAATGAGCAGTTCTTC.

The genes are TRBV15 and TRBJ1-2; D possibly corresponds to TRBD1 (6 bases). Germline V gene data show CDR1 as LNHNV and CDR2 as YYDKDF (reference sequence). Trimming cost V 1 base and J 2 bases, with 8 bases left between them. CDR3 length equals 14 residues. The CDR3 is CATSRGTANYGYTF. The CDR3 DNA reads as TGTGCCACCAGCAGAGGGACAGCGAACTATGGCTACACCTTC. The full variable domain, its missing parts supplied by reference TRBV15 and TRBJ1-2, is DAMVIQNPRYQVTQFGKPVTLSCSQTLNHNVMYWYQQKSSQAPKLLFHYYDKDFNNEADTPDNFQSRRPNTSFCFLDIRSPGLGDTAMYLCATSRGTANYGYTFGSGTRLTVV.